This T cell receptor (beta chain) stems from a study of T cells in Graves' hyperthyroidism and ophthalmopathy. Diagnostic decisions used clinical symptoms, serum thyroxine and TRAb, thyroid ultrasound and orbital computed tomography. Amplification yielded TCR beta CDR3 regions, with RNA transcripts as the source. The primer set for the first-round RT-PCR of the TCR CDR3 was HTBI. Each CDR3 protein gets one entry after TCRdb re-called the multiplex PCR reads with MiXCR. The table lists 530,000 or so distinct CDR3 sequences, roughly 17% of them singletons, with roughly a sixth in the top ten. This clonotype was seen a few times. Its antigen is currently unknown. Study results and limitations: Most clonotypes that expanded in the thyroid above 0.001 also showed up in blood.

The V gene lost 5 bases and the J gene lost 2 bases, with 20 bases spanning the gap. The CDR3 consists of 17 residues. The sample comprised blood. The chain combines TRBV12-3 or TRBV12-4 with TRBJ2-3, with D uncertain. This TCR was sampled from a woman aged 18-29 years with Graves' ophthalmopathy. The CDR3 region is CASSARPGKKPTDTQYF. The CDR3 nucleotides are TGTGCCAGCAGTGCTCGCCCGGGCAAAAAACCCACAGATACGCAGTATTTT.